The 10 T cell receptor beta chains given below trace back to one sample, sequenced in a study of blood T cell repertoires in COVID-19. The method was immunoSEQ multiplex PCR; TCRdb's version includes in-frame clones alone and lacks a portion of them. The table includes about 220,000 clones, 84% detected once. The sequenced sample was peripheral blood. Source of these receptors: a woman aged 55-69 years who had recovered from COVID-19.

This chain connects TRBV30 to TRBJ2-5; D gene unclear. This CDR3 contains 12 residues. V was shortened by 2 bases and J by 1 base, with 5 bases between the two germline ends. Germline loops: CDR1 GTSNPN, CDR2 SVGIG (reference sequence). CDR3 DNA sequence: TGTGCCTGGAGTCTAGTCCAAGAGACCCAGTACTTC. It codes for CAWSLVQETQYF. Filled out from reference TRBV30 and TRBJ2-5, the complete variable domain reads SQTIHQWPATLVQPVGSPLSLECTVEGTSNPNLYWYRQAAGRGLQLLFYSVGIGQISSEVPQNLSASRPQDRQFILSSKKLLLSDSGFYLCAWSLVQETQYFGPGTRLLVL.

This clone was detected a few times. The V call is TRBV5-5, the J call TRBJ1-5, with 7 bases matching TRBD1. V trimming: 4 bases; J trimming: 3 bases; junction bases outside the gene matches: 4. Germline CDR1 and CDR2: SGHKS and YYEKEE (reference sequence). CDR3 length: 14 amino acids. CDR3 in amino acids: CASSLGTVNQPQHF. CDR3 nucleotides: TGTGCCAGCAGCCTAGGGACAGTCAATCAGCCCCAGCATTTT. Using reference TRBV5-5 and TRBJ1-5 for the parts outside the CDR3, the full variable domain is DAGVTQSPTHLIKTRGQQVTLRCSPISGHKSVSWYQQVLGQGPQFIFQYYEKEERGRGNFPDRFSARQFPNYSSELNVNALLLGDSALYLCASSLGTVNQPQHFGDGTRLSIL.

This chain connects TRBV25-1 to TRBJ1-1; 7 nucleotides match TRBD1. The V segment lost 7 bases and the J segment 0 bases; nucleotides outside the gene matches: 8. The germline V gene encodes CDR1 MGHDK and CDR2 SYGVNS. The CDR3 loop spans 15 amino acids. For the CDR3, the DNA is TGTGCCAGCACTCCGGGACAGAGACTGAACACTGAAGCTTTCTTT. It encodes CASTPGQRLNTEAFF.

This rearrangement joins TRBV10-3 to TRBJ1-1; no clear D gene. There are 13 residues in the CDR3. The V end was cut by 6 bases, the J end by 6 bases, with 14 bases between. CDR1 is ENHRY, CDR2 SYGVKD, per germline. The CDR3, as DNA: TGTGCCATCAGCCGCGACACCTTCGCTGAAGCTTTCTTT. Translated, it gives CAISRDTFAEAFF.

The chain joins TRBV28 to TRBJ1-5, with a possible D match to TRBD1 (5 bases). The CDR3 contains 15 residues. Trimming took off 7 bases at V and 3 bases at J, with 16 bases between the two ends. The V gene's germline CDR1 is MDHEN and CDR2 SYDVKM. CDR3 DNA sequence: TGTGCCAGCACCCGACAAGGGGCCCTCAATCAGCCCCAGCATTTT. Protein product: CASTRQGALNQPQHF.

V is TRBV5-1 and J is TRBJ2-5, with 10 bases matching TRBD2. The CDR3 consists of 15 residues. Per germline, CDR1 SGHRS and CDR2 YFSETQ. The trim removed 1 base at V and 3 bases at J, leaving 3 bases unmatched. The CDR3 region is CASSLTGTSEETQYF. CDR3 in DNA: TGCGCCAGCAGCTTGACAGGGACTAGCGAAGAGACCCAGTACTTC.

The chain has TRBV2 and TRBJ1-2; D remains unclear. Germline V gene data show CDR1 as SNHLY and CDR2 as FYNNEI. The CDR3 length is 13 residues. V lost 3 bases and J lost 3, with 8 bases in between. The CDR3 DNA follows: TGTGCCAGCAGTGATGGAGACGACTATGGCTACACCTTC. This sequence encodes CASSDGDDYGYTF.

In this sample, this clone turned up a few times. The chain joins TRBV2 to TRBJ1-2; D possibly corresponds to TRBD1 (5 bases). This CDR3 has 13 residues. V lost 11 bases and J 2 bases, leaving 15 bases between the germline ends. Germline-derived CDR1 and CDR2 are SNHLY and FYNNEI. CDR3: CAGAFRGNYGYTF. CDR3 in DNA: TGTGCCGGGGCTTTTAGAGGCAACTATGGCTACACCTTC.

The V and J genes are TRBV19 and TRBJ1-3; 7 nucleotides match TRBD1. This CDR3 region has 14 residues. With 7 bases clipped from V and 2 bases from J, the junction kept 5 bases outside the gene matches. Germline V gene lookup returns CDR1 LNHDA and CDR2 SQIVND (reference sequence). CDR3 in DNA: TGTGCCAGTACAGACAGGGTCGCTGGAAACACCATATATTTT. Amino acids: CASTDRVAGNTIYF.

The chain joins TRBV11-3 to TRBJ2-5; a weak D match, TRBD2 (6 bases). CDR1 is SGHNT, CDR2 YENEEA, per germline. V lost 0 bases, J lost 4 bases, and 9 bases lay in between. This CDR3 has 14 amino acids. The CDR3 is CASSLEGDSETQYF. The DNA for the CDR3 is TGTGCCAGCAGCTTAGAGGGGGACTCAGAGACCCAGTACTTC.